A selection of T cell receptor beta chains follows, all from one sample in a study of Graves' ophthalmopathy and Graves' hyperthyroidism. TCRdb recomputed calls from the multiplex PCR reads with MiXCR, one row per CDR3 protein. The repertoire holds 650,000 to 900,000 distinct CDR3 sequences, with roughly two fifths as singletons. Sequencing used peripheral blood. Every receptor here comes from an adult man with Graves' ophthalmopathy. CDR3s include the opening cysteine and the closing phenylalanine or tryptophan. D genes are given only for firm matches. The size field is filled for only some rows; it gives once, few, many or a size class.

J	size	V	D	CDR3	DNA
TRBJ2-7	few	TRBV9	NA	CASSLEGHKSHYEQYF	TGTGCCAGCAGCTTAGAAGGACACAAGTCCCACTACGAGCAGTACTTC
TRBJ2-5	few	TRBV7-9	TRBD1	CASSLAQGVGETQYF	TGTGCCAGCAGCTTAGCCCAGGGGGTAGGAGAGACCCAGTACTTC
TRBJ2-5	many	TRBV10-3	TRBD2	CASSALAGAVETQYF	TGTGCCAGCAGTGCGCTAGCGGGAGCAGTGGAGACCCAGTACTTC
TRBJ1-5	many	TRBV2	NA	CASSYGGAGQPQHF	TGTGCCAGCAGTTATGGCGGTGCGGGGCAGCCCCAGCATTTT
TRBJ2-7	NA	TRBV3-1	NA	CASSHGDDEQYF	TGTGCCAGCAGCCACGGGGATGACGAGCAGTACTTC
TRBJ1-1	many	TRBV2	NA	CASSLRPGRNTEAFF	TGTGCCAGCAGTCTGCGGCCAGGCCGGAACACTGAAGCTTTCTTT
TRBJ2-7	many	TRBV7-2	NA	CASSLDRGGYEQYF	TGTGCCAGCAGCTTAGATCGGGGCGGCTACGAGCAGTACTTC
TRBJ1-5	NA	TRBV10-3	NA	CAISGQGNSPQHF	TGTGCCATCAGTGGGCAGGGTAATTCACCCCAGCATTTT
TRBJ1-1	many	TRBV7-2	NA	CASSFSRGGGTEAFF	TGTGCCAGCAGCTTTTCACGCGGGGGAGGGACTGAAGCTTTCTTT
TRBJ1-1	few	TRBV19	NA	CASTLGIMNTEAFF	TGTGCCAGTACACTGGGAATTATGAACACTGAAGCTTTCTTT
TRBJ1-1	NA	TRBV19	TRBD1	CASSREDRAPEAFF	TGTGCCAGTAGTAGAGAGGACAGGGCTCCTGAAGCTTTCTTT
TRBJ2-7	many	TRBV7-9	NA	CASSSSRGPNYEQYF	TGTGCCAGCAGCTCCTCGAGGGGCCCAAACTACGAGCAGTACTTC